This T cell receptor (beta chain) originates from a study of blood T cell repertoires in COVID-19. The CDR3 totals 17 residues. V was shortened by 2 bases and J by 9 bases, with 23 bases between the two germline ends. CDR1 is MGHRA, CDR2 YSYEKL, per germline. Original processing methods: Reference gene primers were amplified, and this amplification served to estimate nucleated cell counts. Sequenced by immunoSEQ multiplex PCR; TCRdb stores in-frame clones only, minus some. The V and J calls and clone size were taken over from that table, and D and trimming were inferred from the DNA. The sample holds hundreds of thousands of clones, around nine tenths seen once.

The genes are TRBV4-1 and TRBJ1-5; D is possibly TRBD1 (6 bases). The TCR originated in a man aged 65-85 years with acute or convalescent COVID-19. The sample comprised peripheral blood. DNA for the CDR3: TGCGCCAGCAGCCAAATACCCTCTAGGGGGGGAGTGACGCCCCAGCATTTT. This sequence encodes CASSQIPSRGGVTPQHF.